This record looks at one T cell receptor (beta chain) sequence and its context. The germline gives CDR1 DFQATT, CDR2 SNEGSKA (reference sequence). V was pared by 6 bases and J by 2 bases, with 12 bases between. This CDR3 comprises 13 residues. With random hexamers, reverse transcription was performed on about 0.5 to 1 ug of RNA. A multiplex approach, immunoSEQ multiplex PCR, amplified TCR beta CDR3 across 54 Vbeta and 13 Jbeta. TCRdb used MiXCR to reprocess the immunoSEQ multiplex PCR reads, holding one entry per CDR3 protein. The data contain under 200,000 distinct CDR3 sequences, around 94% of them singletons. Controls were healthy donors (matched for age and sex). TEMRA cells were FACS-enriched, and CD8+ and CD4+ T cells were isolated negatively. This sample was included in a study of CD8 T cells in Susac syndrome.

Sequenced input: CD4+ T cells from PBMCs. This clonotype was obtained from a human donor in good health. V is TRBV20-1 and J is TRBJ2-3; a possible D gene is TRBD1 (6 bases). This CDR3 reads CSAPRGVTDTQYF. The DNA of the CDR3 is TGCAGTGCCCCCAGGGGAGTCACAGATACGCAGTATTTT.